The 12 T cell receptor beta chains in this list originate from one sample, sequenced in a study of blood T cell repertoires in COVID-19. Clones were read by immunoSEQ multiplex PCR, and TCRdb kept only the in-frame ones, dropping some. The data hold over 600,000 clones, with 80% to 90% observed a single time. The source material was peripheral blood. All receptors derive from a woman aged 18-29 years with acute or convalescent COVID-19.

This chain uses TRBV28 with TRBJ2-7; TRBD2 agrees at 13 bases. CDR3 length equals 20 residues. Germline lookup yields CDR1 MDHEN and CDR2 SYDVKM. Losses at the gene ends were 1 base for V and 0 bases for J; bases not matched to a gene: 12. The CDR3 DNA reads TGTGCCAGCAGTTTATTTCGGAGCGGGACTAGCGGGGACAGCTCCTACGAGCAGTACTTC. Translation gives CASSLFRSGTSGDSSYEQYF.

This sequence joins TRBV3-1 (or the pseudogene TRBV3-2) and TRBJ1-1; no clear D gene. The CDR3 has 14 amino acids. Per germline, CDR1 LGHDT and CDR2 YNNKEL (reference sequence). Trimming pared 4 bases from V and 2 bases from J, leaving 11 bases between. DNA of the CDR3: TGTGCCAGCAGCCGTCAGACTGATAACACTGAAGCTTTCTTT. Translated, it gives CASSRQTDNTEAFF.

V is TRBV19 and J is TRBJ1-2; no clear D gene. Deletions cut 7 bases from V and 6 bases from J, with 18 bases between. Looked up from germline, CDR1 is LNHDA and CDR2 is SQIVND (reference sequence). The CDR3 is made up of 14 amino acids. CDR3 sequence: CASIGKTIPHGYTF. The CDR3 nucleotides read TGTGCCAGTATAGGGAAGACTATCCCCCATGGCTACACCTTC.

V gene TRBV13 combines with J gene TRBJ2-6, with 9 bases lining up with TRBD1. The CDR3 runs 18 residues. CDR1 PRHDT and CDR2 FYEKMQ come from the germline V gene (reference sequence). The V and J ends lost 2 bases and 0 bases, in that order; junction bases with no gene match: 5. The CDR3 reads CASSLPGQGISGANVLTF. Written as DNA, the CDR3 is TGTGCCAGCAGCTTACCGGGACAGGGAATCTCTGGGGCCAACGTCCTGACTTTC. Full variable domain (missing parts from reference TRBV13 and TRBJ2-6): AAGVIQSPRHLIKEKRETATLKCYPIPRHDTVYWYQQGPGQDPQFLISFYEKMQSDKGSIPDRFSAQQFSDYHSELNMSSLELGDSALYFCASSLPGQGISGANVLTFGAGSRLTVL.

V gene TRBV20-1 combines with J gene TRBJ2-3, with unresolved D. This CDR3 spans 11 amino acids. V was trimmed by 7 bases and J by 2 bases, leaving 7 bases between them. CDR1 is DFQATT, CDR2 SNEGSKA, per germline (reference sequence). CDR3 protein: CSGATTDTQYF. DNA for the CDR3: TGCAGTGGGGCCACCACAGATACGCAGTATTTT.

The CDR3 DNA is TGTGCCAGCAAGGATAGAGGCGAAAAACTGTTTTTT. Encoded protein: CASKDRGEKLFF. This chain joins TRBV28 and TRBJ1-4; D is unclear. The germline gives CDR1 MDHEN, CDR2 SYDVKM. Trimming stripped 7 bases from V and 8 bases from J, with 11 bases between. The CDR3 length is 12 residues. Together with reference TRBV28 and TRBJ1-4, the CDR3 gives the full variable domain: DVKVTQSSRYLVKRTGEKVFLECVQDMDHENMFWYRQDPGLGLRLIYFSYDVKMKEKGDIPEGYSVSREKKERFSLILESASTNQTSMYLCASKDRGEKLFFGSGTQLSVL.

This chain joins TRBV11-3 and TRBJ2-1, with 7 bases aligning to TRBD1. CDR3 length: 14 amino acids. Germline CDR1 is SGHNT and CDR2 is YENEEA. The ends lost 5 bases at V and 9 bases at J; junction bases unmatched: 10. This CDR3 is CASSRGQSSGEQFF. The CDR3 coding sequence is TGTGCCAGCAGCCGGGGACAGAGCAGTGGTGAGCAGTTCTTC.

CDR3 region: CASSRIGGGREQYF. The CDR3, as DNA: TGTGCCAGCAGCCGGATAGGGGGGGGACGTGAGCAGTACTTC. The rearrangement joins TRBV7-2 to TRBJ2-7; tentative D call: TRBD2 (7 bases). V lost 5 bases, J lost 7 bases, and 18 bases lay in between. Germline V gene sequence: CDR1 SGHTA, CDR2 FQGNSA. This CDR3 spans 14 amino acids.

CDR3 DNA sequence: TGTGCCACCAGTGAGGGGCAGCTCTATGGCTACACCTTC. It yields the protein CATSEGQLYGYTF. This rearrangement joins TRBV24-1 to TRBJ1-2; tentatively, D is TRBD1 (5 bases). The ends were cut back, 4 bases at V and 4 bases at J, with 9 bases in the middle. This CDR3 comprises 13 residues. CDR1 KGHDR and CDR2 SFDVKD come from the germline V gene.

The CDR3 DNA is TGTGCCAGCAGCCAAGGAGACCCCAGGAAAAACGAGCAGTACTTC. Translation: CASSQGDPRKNEQYF. The chain uses TRBV3-1 (or the pseudogene TRBV3-2) and TRBJ2-7; D remains unclear. Germline V lookup: CDR1 LGHDT, CDR2 YNNKEL (reference sequence). V lost 1 base and J 5 bases, leaving 15 bases between the germline ends. This CDR3 spans 15 amino acids.

The chain couples TRBV6-5 to TRBJ2-1; possible D gene TRBD2, 6 bases. The CDR3 spans 15 residues. CDR1 is MNHEY and CDR2 is SVGAGI in the germline V gene. The V end lost 2 bases, the J end lost 4 bases, and 12 bases lay between the germline ends. CDR3 sequence reads: CASSYHRGDYNEQFF. The CDR3 DNA follows: TGTGCCAGCAGTTACCATCGCGGGGATTACAATGAGCAGTTCTTC.

Comment on this clone: Within the sample, other DNA sequences also encode this same CDR3. The chain recombines TRBV4-1 with TRBJ1-5; perhaps TRBD1 as D (6 bases). The V gene lost 0 bases and the J gene lost 4 bases, with 10 bases spanning the gap. The CDR3 length is 15 residues. The germline V gene has CDR1 MGHRA and CDR2 YSYEKL. CDR3 region: CASSQDRQGNQPQHF. DNA of the CDR3: TGCGCCAGCAGCCAAGATAGGCAGGGGAATCAGCCCCAGCATTTT.